Sequencing of this TCR delta chain was carried out in a study of γδ T cells in repeated Plasmodium falciparum infection. Bulk repertoires came from Vgamma9/Vdelta2+ or Vdelta2-negative gammadelta T cells flow-sorted from PBMC. Germline loops: CDR1 TSWWSYY, CDR2 QGS. The length of the CDR3 is 21 residues. For this clone: The mismatch at residue 4 between this DNA's translation and the TCRdb protein of a much larger clone likely reflects a read error; the protein shown is translated from the DNA.

TRG and TRD sequences were obtained from every sorted gammadelta sample. TCRdb repeated clone calling on the multiplex PCR reads with CATT. In the table there are about 48,000 delta-chain clones, about 1.5% of which are singletons. The source of this sequence is a pool of human donors (malaria-infected and uninfected, not separated). The sequenced material came from gamma-delta T cells from blood. The chain employs TRDV1 and TRDJ1, with D perhaps matching TRDD2 (9 bases). As TCRdb names no J gene, one was assigned here on the basis of a DNA match to germline. The CDR3 region has the DNA TGTGCTCTTAGGGACCAACCTTCCTACGACTGGGGGTTCGTGTACACCGATAAACTCATCTTT. It encodes CALRDQPSYDWGFVYTDKLIF.